The 29 T cell receptor beta chains below all came from one sample that was sequenced in a study of blood T cell repertoires in COVID-19. Repertoires were generated with immunoSEQ multiplex PCR, while TCRdb's copy carries only in-frame clones and drops some. Of about 120,000 clones listed, 65% to 80% are singletons. Specimen: peripheral blood. These receptors were obtained from a man in his sixties or seventies with acute or convalescent COVID-19.

The rearrangement links TRBV9 to TRBJ2-7; the match to TRBD2 covers 7 bases. CDR3 length equals 16 residues. J was trimmed by 2 bases and V by 0 bases; bases with no gene match: 8. Germline CDR1 is SGDLS and CDR2 is YYNGEE. CDR3 coding DNA: TGTGCCAGCAGCGTAGTTGAGTCTAGCGGACCCTACGAGCAGTACTTC. Protein product: CASSVVESSGPYEQYF.

V gene TRBV7-3 combines with J gene TRBJ2-1; 9 bases map to TRBD2. Germline loops: CDR1 SGHTA, CDR2 FQGTGA. The CDR3 is made up of 14 amino acids. V lost 0 bases to trimming and J lost 7 bases; unmatched junction nucleotides: 1. The CDR3 is CASSLTSGGNEQFF. CDR3 sequence (DNA): TGTGCCAGCAGCTTAACTAGCGGGGGAAATGAGCAGTTCTTC.

The genes are TRBV27 and TRBJ2-1; the match to TRBD1 covers 8 bases. The CDR3 extends over 15 amino acids. With V trimmed by 5 bases and J by 8 bases, 11 bases remained unmatched. In germline, CDR1 is MNHEY, CDR2 SMNVEV (reference sequence). As DNA, the CDR3 is TGTGCCAGCAGTGCGTTGGCAGGGGGCCCCGATGAGCAGTTCTTC. Protein product: CASSALAGGPDEQFF.

This clone turned up a few times. The J gene is TRBJ1-6, the V gene TRBV14; 9 nucleotides match TRBD1. The CDR3 has 15 amino acids. Germline CDR1 is SGHDN and CDR2 is FVKESK. V gave up 4 bases and J gave up 6 bases; unmatched junction bases: 4. The CDR3 coding sequence is TGTGCCAGCAGCCCCCGGGGACAGGGTAATTCACCCCTCCACTTT. It translates to CASSPRGQGNSPLHF.

In this sample, this clone turned up a few times. The chain couples TRBV28 to TRBJ2-5, with 10 bases identical to TRBD2. CDR3 length: 14 residues. Losses at the gene ends were 6 bases for V and 5 bases for J; bases not matched to a gene: 6. Germline CDR1 is MDHEN and CDR2 is SYDVKM. DNA for the CDR3: TGTGCCAGCAGCAAGCGGGAGGGCCTTGAGACCCAGTACTTC. Its translation is CASSKREGLETQYF.

This chain uses TRBV6-5 with TRBJ2-7; D possibly corresponds to TRBD2 (7 bases). Germline CDR1 reads MNHEY; CDR2 reads SVGAGI. V was pared by 2 bases and J by 1 base, with 15 bases between. The CDR3 contains 16 residues. CDR3 in DNA: TGTGCCAGCAGTTACGGCGGGGGCGCGATATCCTACGAGCAGTACTTC. Translation gives CASSYGGGAISYEQYF.

The V gene is TRBV5-5, the J gene TRBJ1-5, with unresolved D. This CDR3 contains 15 residues. Trimming took off 0 bases at V and 2 bases at J, with 9 bases between the two ends. Germline V gene data show CDR1 as SGHKS and CDR2 as YYEKEE (reference sequence). CDR3: CASSLGAYGNQPQHF. The DNA of the CDR3 is TGTGCCAGCAGCTTGGGGGCCTATGGCAATCAGCCCCAGCATTTT.

This clone was counted a single time. The V gene is TRBV10-3, the J gene TRBJ1-1; a possible D gene is TRBD1 (5 bases). CDR1 is ENHRY and CDR2 is SYGVKD in the germline V gene. The CDR3 runs 11 residues. The V and J ends lost 11 bases and 1 base respectively, with 8 bases between them. In DNA form, the CDR3 reads TGTGCCGCAAGGGGGAACACTGAAGCTTTCTTT. Protein sequence: CAARGNTEAFF.

The chain has TRBV29-1 and TRBJ2-2, with 8 bases lining up with TRBD2. Germline assignment: CDR1 SQVTM and CDR2 ANQGSEA. V lost 6 bases to trimming and J lost 7 bases; unmatched junction nucleotides: 10. The CDR3 sequence is 14 residues long. The CDR3: CSVPSAGVGGELFF. As DNA, the CDR3 is TGCAGCGTCCCCTCAGCGGGAGTGGGCGGGGAGCTGTTTTTT.

The V call is TRBV5-6, the J call TRBJ1-2, with D unresolved. Trimming stripped 4 bases from V and 3 bases from J, with 16 bases between. CDR1 is SGHDT and CDR2 is YYEEEE in the germline V gene. CDR3 length: 15 residues. CDR3 residues: CASSPDSWRDYGYTF. In DNA, the CDR3 is TGTGCCAGCAGCCCGGACTCTTGGCGAGACTATGGCTACACCTTC.

Here the CDR3 DNA reads TGTGCCAGCAGCCAAGACAGGGGGCTCACCGGGGAGCTGTTTTTT. Protein product: CASSQDRGLTGELFF. The chain is built from TRBV4-2 and TRBJ2-2, with TRBD1 matching over 8 bases. CDR3 size: 15 residues. Germline CDR1 is LGHNA and CDR2 is YNFKEQ. V dropped 0 bases and J dropped 4; count of bases not matched to a gene: 1.

Only a few counts were recorded for this clone. V gene TRBV9 combines with J gene TRBJ2-7; 7 bases line up with TRBD2. J lost 4 bases, V lost 4 bases, and 11 bases had no gene match. Germline V gene lookup returns CDR1 SGDLS and CDR2 YYNGEE. The CDR3 is 15 amino acids. The CDR3 region has the DNA TGTGCCAGCAGCTCCTCGATGGGAGGGCCTTACGAGCAGTACTTC. Amino acids: CASSSSMGGPYEQYF.

The chain combines TRBV10-3 with TRBJ2-3, with a weak D call TRBD2 (8 bases). Trimming pared 4 bases from V and 4 bases from J, leaving 15 bases between. This CDR3 comprises 15 residues. CDR1 and CDR2 (germline): ENHRY, SYGVKD. The CDR3 sequence: CAISGIAGQSDTQYF. Here the CDR3 DNA reads TGTGCCATCAGTGGGATAGCGGGACAGTCAGATACGCAGTATTTT.

J is TRBJ1-2 and V is TRBV5-1; D is undetermined. The germline V gene has CDR1 SGHRS and CDR2 YFSETQ. V was trimmed by 0 bases and J by 8 bases, leaving 11 bases between them. CDR3 length: 13 amino acids. The CDR3 sequence is CASSLGTDFGYTF. Here the CDR3 DNA reads TGCGCCAGCAGCTTGGGGACGGACTTCGGCTACACCTTC. Full variable domain (rest looked up from reference TRBV5-1 and TRBJ1-2): KAGVTQTPRYLIKTRGQQVTLSCSPISGHRSVSWYQQTPGQGLQFLFEYFSETQRNKGNFPGRFSGRQFSNSRSEMNVSTLELGDSALYLCASSLGTDFGYTFGSGTRLTVV.

The chain links TRBV5-1 to TRBJ2-2; D possibly corresponds to TRBD2 (6 bases). This CDR3 comprises 17 residues. Germline CDR1 reads SGHRS; CDR2 reads YFSETQ. V lost 5 bases to trimming and J lost 1 base, with 18 bases between them. This CDR3 is CASSFNPPGGNTGELFF. The CDR3 region has the DNA TGCGCCAGCAGTTTTAACCCCCCCGGGGGGAACACCGGGGAGCTGTTTTTT.

The chain links TRBV6-4 to TRBJ1-2; TRBD1 aligns across 9 bases. Germline trimming cut 0 bases from V and 8 bases from J; bases unmatched to any gene: 4. The CDR3 sequence is 14 residues long. Germline V lookup: CDR1 MRHNA, CDR2 SNTAGT. The CDR3 DNA follows: TGTGCCAGCAGTGACTCGGGACAGGGTACGGGCTACACCTTC. This translates into CASSDSGQGTGYTF.

The chain links TRBV15 to TRBJ2-7, with TRBD2 matching 7 bases. V dropped 0 bases and J dropped 4; count of bases not matched to a gene: 6. The CDR3 covers 15 residues. Germline V CDR1 and CDR2: LNHNV, YYDKDF (reference sequence). CDR3 residues: CATSREGGTLYEQYF. In DNA form, the CDR3 reads TGTGCCACCAGCAGAGAGGGGGGGACCCTTTACGAGCAGTACTTC.

This clone has more than one count but fewer than ten. V is TRBV6-5 and J is TRBJ2-7, with D tentatively TRBD2 (6 bases). The CDR3 loop spans 16 amino acids. CDR1 MNHEY and CDR2 SVGAGI come from the germline V gene. Trimming shortened V by 2 bases and J by 7 bases, and 21 bases separated the two germline ends. This CDR3 reads CASSYGGINGGIEQYF. The DNA of the CDR3 is TGTGCCAGCAGTTACGGGGGGATAAATGGTGGGATTGAGCAGTACTTC.

The chain recombines TRBV10-1 with TRBJ2-7, with 8 bases identical to TRBD2. With V trimmed by 7 bases and J by 0 bases, 11 bases remained unmatched. Germline loops: CDR1 WNHNN, CDR2 SYGVQD (reference sequence). The CDR3 has 16 amino acids. The CDR3 is CASTLAGPRSSYEQYF. CDR3 DNA sequence: TGCGCCAGCACCCTAGCGGGCCCCAGGAGCTCCTACGAGCAGTACTTC.

This chain joins TRBV29-1 and TRBJ1-1; D gene unclear. The CDR3 is 13 amino acids. Germline lookup yields CDR1 SQVTM and CDR2 ANQGSEA. The V end lost 2 bases, the J end lost 2 bases, and 9 bases lay between the germline ends. The CDR3 DNA reads TGCAGCGTTGAATCGTACAGCAACACTGAAGCTTTCTTT. It is translated as CSVESYSNTEAFF.

The chain carries TRBV29-1 and TRBJ2-5; D might be TRBD1 (6 bases). Trimming removed 6 bases from V and 5 bases from J, with 16 bases in between. There are 13 residues in the CDR3. Germline V CDR1 and CDR2: SQVTM, ANQGSEA. CDR3 DNA sequence: TGCAGCGTCCAAACAGGGTTGGGGGAGACCCAGTACTTC. It specifies CSVQTGLGETQYF.

CDR3 loop: CASRVPFGTGNEKLFF. The CDR3 DNA sequence: TGTGCCAGCAGAGTTCCCTTCGGGACAGGGAATGAAAAACTGTTTTTT. The V call is TRBV28, the J call TRBJ1-4; 9 nucleotides line up with TRBD1. Germline V gene lookup returns CDR1 MDHEN and CDR2 SYDVKM. The V segment lost 6 bases and the J segment 5 bases; nucleotides outside the gene matches: 10. The CDR3 is 16 residues long.

The V and J genes are TRBV4-1 and TRBJ2-5, with D possibly matching TRBD2 (5 bases). The CDR3 runs 15 residues. The ends were cut back, 1 base at V and 4 bases at J, with 13 bases in the middle. Germline CDR1 MGHRA, CDR2 YSYEKL. The DNA for the CDR3 is TGCGCCAGCAGCCAAGGAGGCCCCGCGGGAGAGACCCAGTACTTC. Its protein product is CASSQGGPAGETQYF.

The CDR3 bases are TGTGCCAGCAGCCCCAGTTGGGGGGGGCGCATGGGCTACACCTTC. It translates to CASSPSWGGRMGYTF. The chain joins TRBV7-9 to TRBJ1-2, with D possibly being TRBD1 (6 bases). The V gene lost 5 bases and the J gene lost 8 bases, with 21 bases spanning the gap. This CDR3 is 15 amino acids long. Germline V gene sequence: CDR1 SEHNR, CDR2 FQNEAQ (reference sequence).

V usage is TRBV19 and J usage is TRBJ2-4; D gene ambiguous. CDR3 length: 12 residues. Per the germline V gene, CDR1 is LNHDA and CDR2 is SQIVND (reference sequence). V gave up 3 bases and J gave up 16 bases, with 16 bases separating them. This CDR3 is CASSMDQVLVYF. The CDR3, as DNA: TGTGCCAGTAGTATGGATCAGGTCCTGGTCTACTTC.

The chain couples TRBV7-3 to TRBJ2-2, with TRBD1 matching 12 bases. This CDR3 has 17 amino acids. Germline assignment: CDR1 SGHTA and CDR2 FQGTGA. The V and J ends lost 4 bases and 5 bases, in that order; junction bases with no gene match: 8. In DNA, the CDR3 is TGTGCCAGCAGCTCTTTGGGACAGGGGGCGAGGACCGGGGAGCTGTTTTTT. Translating it yields CASSSLGQGARTGELFF.

The rearrangement links TRBV28 to TRBJ1-2, with D possibly TRBD1 on 6 matching bases. This CDR3 is built from 14 residues. V shed 5 bases and J shed 8 bases, with 18 bases lying between them. Germline V gene lookup returns CDR1 MDHEN and CDR2 SYDVKM. As DNA, the CDR3 is TGTGCCAGCAGTACCCAGGGGAGAGATCAAGGCTACACCTTC. Translated: CASSTQGRDQGYTF.

V gene TRBV25-1 combines with J gene TRBJ2-1; the D gene is possibly TRBD1 (7 bases). Deletions cut 4 bases from V and 3 bases from J, with 13 bases between. CDR3 length equals 15 residues. In germline, CDR1 is MGHDK, CDR2 SYGVNS. The CDR3 DNA reads TGTGCCAGCAGTGGGGCGGGACAGTTCTACAATGAGCAGTTCTTC. Its protein product is CASSGAGQFYNEQFF.

The V call is TRBV28, the J call TRBJ2-7; D is possibly TRBD1 (6 bases). Germline assignment: CDR1 MDHEN and CDR2 SYDVKM. V lost 5 bases and J lost 5, with 19 bases in between. There are 15 residues in the CDR3. The CDR3 protein is CASSQTGTLGHEQYF. In DNA form, the CDR3 reads TGTGCCAGCAGTCAAACAGGGACCCTTGGCCACGAGCAGTACTTC.